This T cell receptor beta chain was identified in a study of blood T cell repertoires in COVID-19 (dated by TCRdb to the early 2020s). Some background on the complete study: Samples from collaborators originated in the United States, Italy and Spain and spanned both the acute and convalescent phases of COVID-19. The prospective study material was composed of cDNA or gDNA derived from T cells, B-cell-depleted T cells, or PBMCs. Deeply sampled blood TCRbeta repertoires from subjects exposed to, actively infected with, or recovered from COVID-19 were included in the dataset. The repertoires were released in a freely available public database meant as a resource for research on the immune response to SARS-CoV-2. Samples were obtained from the ongoing ImmuneRACE study (first 160 participants) and from some 1,300 subjects provided by 6 global collaborators. The sample metadata nearly always contained a de-identified subject ID, COVID-19 status, age in years and sex. HLA class I and class II types, where available, came from metadata supplied by the sample provider rather than from assay-based typing. The investigation overall reported the following: How much clinical and demographic metadata was included differed by source and by participant, and the metadata was provided uncurated.

The immunoSEQ Assay, a bias-controlled multiplex PCR, was used to amplify TCRbeta CDR3 regions from genomic DNA. Concerning the study's data processing: Within the assay, amplification of reference gene primers was used to estimate how many nucleated cells each sample contained. To quantify the absolute abundance of each unique TCRbeta CDR3 rearrangement, sequence reads were collapsed and filtered. For each sample, productive Simpson clonality was calculated as the square root of Simpson's diversity index across productive rearrangements. TCRdb retrieved this table from immuneACCESS and kept in-frame rearrangements only. Not all clones are present; in checked studies, unresolved V genes account for under half, and no reason is known for the remainder. V, J and clone size are taken as reported in that table, and D and trimming were inferred from the DNA itself. The sample table contains under 550,000 clones; only one count was recorded for 85% to 90% of them. The ten largest clones add up to 0.8% to 1% of the sample.

Regarding this clone: The target of this receptor is not known. Base quality data are lacking; no much larger clone is found one base away.

In Seattle, one collaborating source enrolled patients while the infection was active and tracked those patients longitudinally over the course of disease. Whole blood was collected in K2EDTA tubes by collaborating institutions according to the institutions' own protocols. Collaborator samples were shipped for TCRbeta analysis as frozen whole blood, isolated PBMCs, or DNA extracted from either sample type. The sample taken for sequencing was peripheral blood. The source of this sequence is a man aged 18 to 30 with COVID-19, enrolled during active disease.

The sequenced DNA: TGTGCCAGCAGTTTAGGGCGGGGACTAGCGGGGGAAGAGACCCAGTACTTC. Its product reads: CASSLGRGLAGEETQYF. Rearrangement joined TRBV27 to TRBJ2-5, with 14 bases matching TRBD2. Spanning cysteine to phenylalanine, the CDR3 consists of 17 amino acids. The read is trimmed to its CDR3 DNA, 51 bases read in frame from base 1. CDR1 and CDR2 are drawn from the germline V gene (reference sequence): MNHEY, SMNVEV. After removal of 2 bases from V and 3 bases from J, the junction retains 5 bases not matched to a gene.